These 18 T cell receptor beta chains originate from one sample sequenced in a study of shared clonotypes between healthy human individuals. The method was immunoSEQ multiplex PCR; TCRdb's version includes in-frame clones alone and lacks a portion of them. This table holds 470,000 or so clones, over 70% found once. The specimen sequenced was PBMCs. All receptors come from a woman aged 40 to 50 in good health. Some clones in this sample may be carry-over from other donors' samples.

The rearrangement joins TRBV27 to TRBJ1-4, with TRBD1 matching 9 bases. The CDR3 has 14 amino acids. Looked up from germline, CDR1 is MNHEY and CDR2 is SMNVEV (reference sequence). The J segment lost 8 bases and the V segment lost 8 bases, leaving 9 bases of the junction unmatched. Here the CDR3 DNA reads TGTGCCAGCGGGCCCAGGGACAGGGTAGAAAAACTGTTTTTT. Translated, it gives CASGPRDRVEKLFF.

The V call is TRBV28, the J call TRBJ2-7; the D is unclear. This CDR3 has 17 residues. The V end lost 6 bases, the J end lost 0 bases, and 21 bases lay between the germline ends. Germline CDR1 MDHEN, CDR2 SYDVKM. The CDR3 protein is CASSSTGQATTSYEQYF. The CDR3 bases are TGTGCCAGCAGCTCCACTGGGCAGGCCACTACCTCCTACGAGCAGTACTTC.

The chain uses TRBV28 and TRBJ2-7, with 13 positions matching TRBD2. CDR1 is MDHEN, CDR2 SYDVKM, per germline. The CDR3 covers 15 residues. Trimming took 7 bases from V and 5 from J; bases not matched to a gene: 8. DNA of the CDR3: TGTGCCAGCACCTCCGGGACTAGCGGGAAAAACGAGCAGTACTTC. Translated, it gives CASTSGTSGKNEQYF.

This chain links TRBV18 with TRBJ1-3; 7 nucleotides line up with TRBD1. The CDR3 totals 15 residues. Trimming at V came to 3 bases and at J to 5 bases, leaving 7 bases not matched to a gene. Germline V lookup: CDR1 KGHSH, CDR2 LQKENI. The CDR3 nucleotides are TGTGCCAGCTCACCCCGGCAGGGGGACCGAAACACCATATATTTT. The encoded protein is CASSPRQGDRNTIYF.

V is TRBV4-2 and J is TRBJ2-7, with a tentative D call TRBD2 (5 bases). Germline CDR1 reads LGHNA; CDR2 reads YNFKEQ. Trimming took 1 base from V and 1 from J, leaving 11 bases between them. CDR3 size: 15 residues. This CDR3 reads CASSQGEGGSYEQYF. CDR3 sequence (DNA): TGTGCCAGCAGCCAAGGAGAAGGCGGGTCCTACGAGCAGTACTTC.

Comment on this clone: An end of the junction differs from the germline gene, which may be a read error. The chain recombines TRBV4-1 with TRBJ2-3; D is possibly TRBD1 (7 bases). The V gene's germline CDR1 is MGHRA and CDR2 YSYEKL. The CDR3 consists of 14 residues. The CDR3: CASSKDREADTQYF. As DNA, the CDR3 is TGCGCCAGCAGCAAAGACAGGGAGGCAGATACGCAGTATTTT.

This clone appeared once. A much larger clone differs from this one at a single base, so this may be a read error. CDR3 sequence (DNA): TGTGCCAGCAGTGAACCGGGGGTCGGGGGGACTGAAGCTTTCTTT. Translation: CASSEPGVGGTEAFF. This chain links TRBV6-1 with TRBJ1-1; the D gene is possibly TRBD1 (5 bases). In germline, CDR1 is MNHNS, CDR2 SASEGT. V lost 2 bases, J lost 5 bases, and 15 bases lay in between. This CDR3 region has 15 residues.

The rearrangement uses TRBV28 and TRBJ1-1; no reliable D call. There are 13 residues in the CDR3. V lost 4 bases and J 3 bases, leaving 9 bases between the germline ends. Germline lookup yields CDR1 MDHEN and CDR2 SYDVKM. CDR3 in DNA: TGTGCCAGCAGTTCGAACAGATACACTGAAGCTTTCTTT. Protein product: CASSSNRYTEAFF.

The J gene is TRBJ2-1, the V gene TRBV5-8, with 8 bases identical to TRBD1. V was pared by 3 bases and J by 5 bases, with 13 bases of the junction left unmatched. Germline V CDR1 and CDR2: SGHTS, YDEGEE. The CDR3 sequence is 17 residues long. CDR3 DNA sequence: TGTGCCAGCAGCTCCGGAGTGCGGGACAGGTCGAACAATGAGCAGTTCTTC. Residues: CASSSGVRDRSNNEQFF.

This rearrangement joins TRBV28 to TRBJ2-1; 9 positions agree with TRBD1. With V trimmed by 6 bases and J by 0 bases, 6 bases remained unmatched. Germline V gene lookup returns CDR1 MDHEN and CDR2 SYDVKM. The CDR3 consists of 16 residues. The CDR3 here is CASSRTGGTSYNEQFF. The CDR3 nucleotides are TGTGCCAGCAGCCGAACAGGGGGCACCTCCTACAATGAGCAGTTCTTC. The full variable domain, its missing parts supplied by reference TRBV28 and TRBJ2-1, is DVKVTQSSRYLVKRTGEKVFLECVQDMDHENMFWYRQDPGLGLRLIYFSYDVKMKEKGDIPEGYSVSREKKERFSLILESASTNQTSMYLCASSRTGGTSYNEQFFGPGTRLTVL.

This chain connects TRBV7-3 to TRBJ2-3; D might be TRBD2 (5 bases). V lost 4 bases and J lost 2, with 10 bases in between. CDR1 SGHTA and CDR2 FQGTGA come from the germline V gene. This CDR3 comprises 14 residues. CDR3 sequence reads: CASSSAGATDTQYF. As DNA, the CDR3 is TGTGCCAGCAGCTCCGCGGGCGCCACAGATACGCAGTATTTT.

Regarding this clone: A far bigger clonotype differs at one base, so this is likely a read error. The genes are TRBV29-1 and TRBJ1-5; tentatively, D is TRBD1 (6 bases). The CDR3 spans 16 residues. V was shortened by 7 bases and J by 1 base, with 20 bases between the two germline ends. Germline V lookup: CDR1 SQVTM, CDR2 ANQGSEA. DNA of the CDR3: TGCAGCGCCTGTGGGGGCAGGAGTTCCAGCAATCAGCCCCAGCATTTT. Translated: CSACGGRSSSNQPQHF.

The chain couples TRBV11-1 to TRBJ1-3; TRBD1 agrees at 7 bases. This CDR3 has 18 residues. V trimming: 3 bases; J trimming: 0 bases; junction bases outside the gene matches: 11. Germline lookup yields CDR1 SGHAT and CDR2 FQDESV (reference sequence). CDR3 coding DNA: TGTGCCAGCAGCTTCGGGACAGTCGGGATCGTCTCTGGAAACACCATATATTTT. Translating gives CASSFGTVGIVSGNTIYF.

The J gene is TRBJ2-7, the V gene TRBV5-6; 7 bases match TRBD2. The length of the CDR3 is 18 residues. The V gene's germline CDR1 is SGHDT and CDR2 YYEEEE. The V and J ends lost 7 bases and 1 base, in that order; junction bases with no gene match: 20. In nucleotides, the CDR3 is TGTGCCAGCTCTTCAATGCTGGAAGGTTGGGAGGGATCCTACGAGCAGTACTTC. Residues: CASSSMLEGWEGSYEQYF. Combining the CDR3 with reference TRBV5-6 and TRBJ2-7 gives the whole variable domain DAGVTQSPTHLIKTRGQQVTLRCSPKSGHDTVSWYQQALGQGPQFIFQYYEEEERQRGNFPDRFSGHQFPNYSSELNVNALLLGDSALYLCASSSMLEGWEGSYEQYFGPGTRLTVT.

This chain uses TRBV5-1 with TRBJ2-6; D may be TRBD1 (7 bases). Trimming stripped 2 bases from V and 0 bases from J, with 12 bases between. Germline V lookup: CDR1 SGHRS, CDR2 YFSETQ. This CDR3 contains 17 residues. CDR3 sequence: CASSFRGDSSGANVLTF. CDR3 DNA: TGCGCCAGCAGCTTCAGGGGGGATAGCTCTGGGGCCAACGTCCTGACTTTC.

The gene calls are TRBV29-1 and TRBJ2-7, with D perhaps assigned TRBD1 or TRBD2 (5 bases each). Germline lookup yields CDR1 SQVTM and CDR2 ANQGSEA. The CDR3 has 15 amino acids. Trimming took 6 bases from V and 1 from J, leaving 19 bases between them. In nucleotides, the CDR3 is TGCAGCGTAGCCGGGACGGCAGGATCTTCCTACGAGCAGTACTTC. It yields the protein CSVAGTAGSSYEQYF.

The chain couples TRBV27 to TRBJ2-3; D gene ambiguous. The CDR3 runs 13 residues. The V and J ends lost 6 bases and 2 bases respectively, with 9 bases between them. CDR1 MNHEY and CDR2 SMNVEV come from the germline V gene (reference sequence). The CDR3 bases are TGTGCCAGCAGCCGGATCCCCACAGATACGCAGTATTTT. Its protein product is CASSRIPTDTQYF.

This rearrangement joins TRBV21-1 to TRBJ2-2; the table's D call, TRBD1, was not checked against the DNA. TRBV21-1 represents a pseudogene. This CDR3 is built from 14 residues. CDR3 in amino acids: CASSNYKQEPELFF. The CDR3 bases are TGTGCCAGCAGCAACTATAAACAGGAGCCGGAGCTGTTTTTT.